This T cell receptor beta chain derives from a study of blood T cell repertoires in COVID-19. Study-level information: Spain, Italy and the United States supplied samples that represented acute and convalescent COVID-19. Sample material is recorded as cDNA or gDNA derived from T cells, B-cell-depleted T cells, or PBMCs.

The germline V gene encodes CDR1 MDHEN and CDR2 SYDVKM. Trimming took 3 bases from V and 4 from J, leaving 7 bases between them. CDR3 length: 13 residues. Study processing details: How many nucleated cells were present was estimated from reference gene primer amplification. This table comes from immunoSEQ multiplex PCR, and its TCRdb copy is limited to in-frame clones, with some not included. Clonal size and the V and J genes are those of that table, whereas D and trimming came from the DNA. The sample has 220,000 or so clones, 75% to 90% seen once. Specimen: peripheral blood. The receptor was derived from a man in his 60s who had recovered from COVID-19. This chain connects TRBV28 to TRBJ2-1; D is unresolved. CDR3 nucleotides: TGTGCCAGCAGTTTGGTCAGTTACAATGAGCAGTTCTTC. As protein: CASSLVSYNEQFF.